The clone carrying this T cell receptor beta chain was counted a single time. This sample was included in a study of blood T cell repertoires in COVID-19. For the study at large: Acute-phase and convalescent COVID-19 samples originated in the United States, Italy and Spain. The cDNA or gDNA used as material had been derived from T cells, B-cell-depleted T cells, or PBMCs.

Per the study methods: Estimates of nucleated cell counts were drawn from the amplification of reference gene primers. Clones were read by immunoSEQ multiplex PCR, and TCRdb kept only the in-frame ones, dropping some. That table is the source of V, J and clone size, and D and trimming were worked out from the DNA. The data hold about 200,000 clones, with 80% observed a single time. CDR1 is KGHDR, CDR2 SFDVKD, per germline. V was clipped by 3 bases and J by 4 bases; unmatched bases: 4. The CDR3 contains 15 residues. Sequencing was performed on peripheral blood. This receptor was identified in a man aged 55 to 70 with acute or convalescent COVID-19. The rearrangement links TRBV24-1 to TRBJ2-5; 10 positions agree with TRBD1. The CDR3 reads CATSDPGTGVETQYF. CDR3 in DNA: TGTGCCACCAGTGATCCCGGGACAGGGGTAGAGACCCAGTACTTC.